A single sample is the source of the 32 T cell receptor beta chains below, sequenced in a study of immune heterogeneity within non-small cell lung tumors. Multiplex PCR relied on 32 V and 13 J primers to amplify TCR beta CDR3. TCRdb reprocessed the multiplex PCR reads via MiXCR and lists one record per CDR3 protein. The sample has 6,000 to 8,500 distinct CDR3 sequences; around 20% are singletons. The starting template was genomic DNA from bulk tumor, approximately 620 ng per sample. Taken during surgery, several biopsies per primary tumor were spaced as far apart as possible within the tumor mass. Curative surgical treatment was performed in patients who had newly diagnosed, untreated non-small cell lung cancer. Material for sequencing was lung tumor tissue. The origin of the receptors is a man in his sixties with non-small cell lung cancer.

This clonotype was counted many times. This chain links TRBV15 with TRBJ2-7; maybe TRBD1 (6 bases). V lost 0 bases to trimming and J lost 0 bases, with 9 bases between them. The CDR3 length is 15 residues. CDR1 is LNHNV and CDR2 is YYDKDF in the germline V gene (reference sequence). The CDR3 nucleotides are TGTGCCACCAGCAGAGATGGACAGAACTCCTACGAGCAGTACTTC. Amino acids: CATSRDGQNSYEQYF. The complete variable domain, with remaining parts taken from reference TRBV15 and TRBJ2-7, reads DAMVIQNPRYQVTQFGKPVTLSCSQTLNHNVMYWYQQKSSQAPKLLFHYYDKDFNNEADTPDNFQSRRPNTSFCFLDIRSPGLGDTAMYLCATSRDGQNSYEQYFGPGTRLTVT.

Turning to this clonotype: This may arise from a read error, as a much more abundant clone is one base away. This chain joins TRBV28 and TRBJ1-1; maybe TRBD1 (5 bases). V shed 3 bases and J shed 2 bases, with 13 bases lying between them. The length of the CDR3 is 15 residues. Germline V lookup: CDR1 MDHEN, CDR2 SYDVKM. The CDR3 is CASSLAGKINTEAFF. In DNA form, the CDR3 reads TGTGCCAGCAGTTTGGCAGGGAAAATAAACACTGAAGCTTTCTTT.

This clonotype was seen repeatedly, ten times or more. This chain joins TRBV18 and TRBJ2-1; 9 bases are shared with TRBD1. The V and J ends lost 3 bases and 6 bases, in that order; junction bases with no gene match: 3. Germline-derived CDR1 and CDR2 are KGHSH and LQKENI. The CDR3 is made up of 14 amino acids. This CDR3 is CASSPDRGSNEQFF. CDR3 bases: TGTGCCAGCTCACCCGACAGGGGGAGCAATGAGCAGTTCTTC.

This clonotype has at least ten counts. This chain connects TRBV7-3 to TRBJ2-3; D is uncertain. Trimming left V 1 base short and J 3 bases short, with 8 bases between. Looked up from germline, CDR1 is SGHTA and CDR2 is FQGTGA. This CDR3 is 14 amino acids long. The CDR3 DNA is TGTGCCAGCAGCTTAATCCCGGAGACAGATACGCAGTATTTT. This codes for CASSLIPETDTQYF.

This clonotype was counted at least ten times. The CDR3 sequence: CASSLIGREFSEQFF. CDR3 DNA sequence: TGTGCCAGCAGCTTAATTGGCCGGGAATTCAGTGAGCAGTTCTTC. V and J are TRBV7-3 and TRBJ2-1, with D perhaps TRBD2 (5 bases). This CDR3 spans 15 amino acids. CDR1 is SGHTA and CDR2 is FQGTGA in the germline V gene. Trimming stripped 1 base from V and 9 bases from J, with 16 bases between.

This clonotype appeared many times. CDR3 coding DNA: TGCAGTGCTAGAGACCACCGGACAGAAAAGTACTACGAGCAGTACTTC. It yields the protein CSARDHRTEKYYEQYF. This sequence joins TRBV20-1 and TRBJ2-7; D possibly corresponds to TRBD1 (6 bases). CDR1 and CDR2 (germline): DFQATT, SNEGSKA (reference sequence). Trimming shortened V by 0 bases and J by 3 bases, and 18 bases separated the two germline ends. This CDR3 is 16 amino acids long.

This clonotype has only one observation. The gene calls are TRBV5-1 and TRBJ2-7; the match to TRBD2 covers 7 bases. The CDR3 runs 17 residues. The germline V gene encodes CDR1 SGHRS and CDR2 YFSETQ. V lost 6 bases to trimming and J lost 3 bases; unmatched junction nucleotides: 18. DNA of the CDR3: TGCGCCAGCATCTTCGGATTGAGTAGCGGGCGAAACTACGAGCAGTACTTC. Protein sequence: CASIFGLSSGRNYEQYF.

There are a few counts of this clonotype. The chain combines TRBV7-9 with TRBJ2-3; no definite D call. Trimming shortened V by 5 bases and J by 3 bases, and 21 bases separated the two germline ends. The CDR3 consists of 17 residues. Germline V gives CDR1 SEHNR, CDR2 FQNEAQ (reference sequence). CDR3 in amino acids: CASSRTTALLGTDTQYF. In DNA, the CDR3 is TGTGCCAGCAGCCGAACCACAGCCCTCCTAGGGACAGATACGCAGTATTTT.

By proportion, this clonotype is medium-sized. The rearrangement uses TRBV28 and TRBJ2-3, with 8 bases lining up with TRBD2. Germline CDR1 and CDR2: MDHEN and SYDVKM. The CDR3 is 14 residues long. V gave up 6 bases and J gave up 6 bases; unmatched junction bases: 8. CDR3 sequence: CASRTSDIRDTQYF. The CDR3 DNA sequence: TGTGCCAGCAGGACTAGCGATATACGGGATACGCAGTATTTT.

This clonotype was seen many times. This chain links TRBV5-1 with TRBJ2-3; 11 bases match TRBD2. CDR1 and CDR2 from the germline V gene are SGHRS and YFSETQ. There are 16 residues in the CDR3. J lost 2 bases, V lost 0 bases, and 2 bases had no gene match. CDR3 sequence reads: CASSLVSGRVTDTQYF. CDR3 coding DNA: TGCGCCAGCAGCTTGGTTAGCGGGAGGGTCACAGATACGCAGTATTTT.

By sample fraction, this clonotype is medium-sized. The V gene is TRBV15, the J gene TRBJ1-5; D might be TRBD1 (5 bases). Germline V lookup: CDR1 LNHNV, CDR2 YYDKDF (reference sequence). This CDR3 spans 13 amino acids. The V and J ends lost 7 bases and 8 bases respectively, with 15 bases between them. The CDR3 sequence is CATKGGAVEPQHF. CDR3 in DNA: TGTGCCACCAAGGGTGGGGCCGTGGAGCCCCAGCATTTT.

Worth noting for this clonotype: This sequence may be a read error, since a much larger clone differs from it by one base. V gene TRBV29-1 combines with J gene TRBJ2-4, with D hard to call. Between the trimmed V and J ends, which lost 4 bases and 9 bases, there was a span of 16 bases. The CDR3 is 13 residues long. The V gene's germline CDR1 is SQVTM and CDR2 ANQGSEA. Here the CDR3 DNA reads TGCAGCGTTGTGTGGTTGAATGGTACCATTCAGTACTTC. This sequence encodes CSVVWLNGTIQYF.

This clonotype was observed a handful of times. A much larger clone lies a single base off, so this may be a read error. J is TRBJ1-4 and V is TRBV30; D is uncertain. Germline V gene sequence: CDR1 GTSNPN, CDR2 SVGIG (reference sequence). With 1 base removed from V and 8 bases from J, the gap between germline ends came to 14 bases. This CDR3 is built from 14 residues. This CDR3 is CAWSGLKATEKLFF. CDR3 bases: TGTGCCTGGAGTGGACTCAAGGCCACCGAAAAACTGTTTTTT.

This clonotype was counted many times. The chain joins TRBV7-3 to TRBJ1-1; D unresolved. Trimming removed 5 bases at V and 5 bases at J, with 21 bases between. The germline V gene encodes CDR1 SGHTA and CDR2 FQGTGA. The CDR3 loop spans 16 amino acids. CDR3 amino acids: CASSPSRARVWTEAFF. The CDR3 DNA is TGTGCCAGCAGCCCAAGTCGGGCCCGAGTATGGACTGAAGCTTTCTTT. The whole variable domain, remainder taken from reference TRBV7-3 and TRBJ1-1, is GAGVSQTPSNKVTEKGKYVELRCDPISGHTALYWYRQSLGQGPEFLIYFQGTGAADDSGLPNDRFFAVRPEGSVSTLKIQRTERGDSAVYLCASSPSRARVWTEAFFGQGTRLTVV.

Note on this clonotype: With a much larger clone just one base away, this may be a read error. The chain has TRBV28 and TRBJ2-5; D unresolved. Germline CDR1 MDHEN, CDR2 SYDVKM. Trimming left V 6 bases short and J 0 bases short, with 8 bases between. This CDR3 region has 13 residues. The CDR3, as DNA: TGTGCCAGCAGGGGCAGCCACCAAGAGACCCAGTACTTC. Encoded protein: CASRGSHQETQYF. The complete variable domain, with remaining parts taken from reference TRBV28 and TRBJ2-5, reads DVKVTQSSRYLVKRTGEKVFLECVQDMDHENMFWYRQDPGLGLRLIYFSYDVKMKEKGDIPEGYSVSREKKERFSLILESASTNQTSMYLCASRGSHQETQYFGPGTRLLVL.

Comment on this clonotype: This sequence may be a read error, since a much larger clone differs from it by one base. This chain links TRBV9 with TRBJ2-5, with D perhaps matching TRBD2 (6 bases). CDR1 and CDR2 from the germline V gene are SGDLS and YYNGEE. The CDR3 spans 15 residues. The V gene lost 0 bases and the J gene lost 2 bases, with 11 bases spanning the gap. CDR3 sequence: CASSVEIGRQETQYF. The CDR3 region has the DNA TGTGCCAGCAGCGTAGAGATCGGGAGACAAGAGACCCAGTACTTC. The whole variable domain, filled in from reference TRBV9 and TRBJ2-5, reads DSGVTQTPKHLITATGQRVTLRCSPRSGDLSVYWYQQSLDQGLQFLIQYYNGEERAKGNILERFSAQQFPDLHSELNLSSLELGDSALYFCASSVEIGRQETQYFGPGTRLLVL.

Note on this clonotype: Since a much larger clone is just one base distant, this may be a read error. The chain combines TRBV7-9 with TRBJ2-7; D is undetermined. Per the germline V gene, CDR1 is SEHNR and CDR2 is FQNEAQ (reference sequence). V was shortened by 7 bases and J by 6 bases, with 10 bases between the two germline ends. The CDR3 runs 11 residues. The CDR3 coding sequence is TGTGCCAGCAACTCCCTCCTCGAGCAGTACTTC. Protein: CASNSLLEQYF.

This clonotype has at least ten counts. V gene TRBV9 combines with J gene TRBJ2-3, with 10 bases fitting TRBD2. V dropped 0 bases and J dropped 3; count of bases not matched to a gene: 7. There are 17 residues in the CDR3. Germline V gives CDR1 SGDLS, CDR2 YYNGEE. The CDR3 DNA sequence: TGTGCCAGCAGCGTAGGAGGTAGCGGGAGGCGGACAGATACGCAGTATTTT. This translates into CASSVGGSGRRTDTQYF.

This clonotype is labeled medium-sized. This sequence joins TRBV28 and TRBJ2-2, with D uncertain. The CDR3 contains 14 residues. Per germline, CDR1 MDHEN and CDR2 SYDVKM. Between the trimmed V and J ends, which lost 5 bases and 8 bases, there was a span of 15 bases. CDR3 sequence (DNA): TGTGCCAGCAGTAGACTCCTTGATGCTGGGGAGCTGTTTTTT. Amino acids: CASSRLLDAGELFF.

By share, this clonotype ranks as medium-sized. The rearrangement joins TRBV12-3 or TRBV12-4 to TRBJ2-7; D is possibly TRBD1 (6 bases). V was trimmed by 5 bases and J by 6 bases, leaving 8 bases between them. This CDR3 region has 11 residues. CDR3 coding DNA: TGTGCCAGCAGTAGGACAGTCGAGCAGTACTTC. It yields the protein CASSRTVEQYF.

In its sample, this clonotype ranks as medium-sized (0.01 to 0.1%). The CDR3 bases are TGTGCCACCAGCAGAGAAGGAAATCAGCCCCAGCATTTT. It is translated as CATSREGNQPQHF. The chain links TRBV15 to TRBJ1-5, with D uncertain. Trimming pared 0 bases from V and 4 bases from J, leaving 4 bases between. Germline V gene data show CDR1 as LNHNV and CDR2 as YYDKDF (reference sequence). The CDR3 runs to 13 residues.

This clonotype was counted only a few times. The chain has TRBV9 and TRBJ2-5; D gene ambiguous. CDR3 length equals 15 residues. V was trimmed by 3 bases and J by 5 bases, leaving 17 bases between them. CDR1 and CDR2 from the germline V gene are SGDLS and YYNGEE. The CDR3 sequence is CASSAGPGLVETQYF. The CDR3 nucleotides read TGTGCCAGCAGCGCAGGCCCGGGCCTTGTGGAGACCCAGTACTTC.

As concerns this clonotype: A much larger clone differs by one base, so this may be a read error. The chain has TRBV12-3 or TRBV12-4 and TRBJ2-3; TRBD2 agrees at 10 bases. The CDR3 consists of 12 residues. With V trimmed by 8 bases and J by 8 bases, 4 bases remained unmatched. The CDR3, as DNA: TGTGCCAGCGGTTCTAGCGGGAGTACGCAGTATTTT. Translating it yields CASGSSGSTQYF.

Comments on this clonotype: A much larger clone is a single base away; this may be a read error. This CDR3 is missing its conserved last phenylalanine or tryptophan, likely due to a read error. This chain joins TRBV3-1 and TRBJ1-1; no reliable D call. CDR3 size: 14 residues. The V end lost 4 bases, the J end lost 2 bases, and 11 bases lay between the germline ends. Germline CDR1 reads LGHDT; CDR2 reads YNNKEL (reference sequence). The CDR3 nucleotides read TGTGCCAGCAGCCGAGTCGGCAGTAACACTGAAGCTTTCCTT. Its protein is CASSRVGSNTEAFL.

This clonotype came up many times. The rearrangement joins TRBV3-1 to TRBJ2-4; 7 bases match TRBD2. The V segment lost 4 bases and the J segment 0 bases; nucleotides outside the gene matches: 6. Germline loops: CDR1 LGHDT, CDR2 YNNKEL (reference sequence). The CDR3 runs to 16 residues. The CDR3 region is CASSPALALAKNIQYF. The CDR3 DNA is TGTGCCAGCAGCCCCGCACTAGCGTTAGCCAAAAACATTCAGTACTTC.

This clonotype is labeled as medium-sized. The CDR3 nucleotides read TGTGCCACCAGTGATTTGGAAGACTGGCGTGGCTACACCTTC. This encodes CATSDLEDWRGYTF. The chain links TRBV24-1 to TRBJ1-2; no definite D call. From germline, CDR1 is KGHDR and CDR2 SFDVKD. V was trimmed by 0 bases and J by 7 bases, leaving 11 bases between them. The CDR3 is made up of 14 amino acids.

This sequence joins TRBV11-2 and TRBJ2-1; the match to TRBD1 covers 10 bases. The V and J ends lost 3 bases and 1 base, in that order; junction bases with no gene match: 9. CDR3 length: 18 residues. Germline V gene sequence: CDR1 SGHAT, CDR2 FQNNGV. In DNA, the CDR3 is TGTGCCAGCAGCTTGCGCGGACAGGGGGTGAGGTCCTACAATGAGCAGTTCTTC. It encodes CASSLRGQGVRSYNEQFF.

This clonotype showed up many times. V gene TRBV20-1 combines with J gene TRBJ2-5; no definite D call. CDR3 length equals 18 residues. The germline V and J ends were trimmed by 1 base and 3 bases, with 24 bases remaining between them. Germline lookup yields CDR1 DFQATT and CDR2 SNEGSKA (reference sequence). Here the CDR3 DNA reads TGCAGTGCTAGAGGGCCCAAGGGTGCGGAAGGCCCAAAAGAGACCCAGTACTTC. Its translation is CSARGPKGAEGPKETQYF.

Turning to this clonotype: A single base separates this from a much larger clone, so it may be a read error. This CDR3 is CASSASSGAQETQYF. Written as DNA, the CDR3 is TGTGCCAGCAGTGCGTCTAGCGGGGCCCAAGAGACCCAGTACTTC. The chain joins TRBV6-4 to TRBJ2-5, with 9 bases matching TRBD2. Per germline, CDR1 MRHNA and CDR2 SNTAGT. This CDR3 has 15 amino acids. J was trimmed by 1 base and V by 4 bases; bases with no gene match: 4.

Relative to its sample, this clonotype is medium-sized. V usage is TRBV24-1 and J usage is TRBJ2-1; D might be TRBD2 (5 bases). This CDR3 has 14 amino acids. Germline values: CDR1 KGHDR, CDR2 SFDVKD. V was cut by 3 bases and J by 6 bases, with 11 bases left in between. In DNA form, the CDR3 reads TGTGCCACCAGTGATCCCCGGGGTTCCAATGAGCAGTTCTTC. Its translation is CATSDPRGSNEQFF.

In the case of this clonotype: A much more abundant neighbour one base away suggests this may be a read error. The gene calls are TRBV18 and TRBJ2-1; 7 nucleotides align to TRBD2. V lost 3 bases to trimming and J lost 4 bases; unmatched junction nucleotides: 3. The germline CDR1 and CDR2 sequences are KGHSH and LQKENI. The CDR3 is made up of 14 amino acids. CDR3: CASSPSGSYNEQFF. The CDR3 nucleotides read TGTGCCAGCTCACCTAGCGGGTCGTACAATGAGCAGTTCTTC.

The CDR3 loop reads CASSSLNRGKNTEAFF. As DNA, the CDR3 is TGCGCCAGCAGCTCTTTAAACAGGGGTAAGAACACTGAAGCTTTCTTT. The rearrangement joins TRBV5-1 to TRBJ1-1, with TRBD1 identical over 7 bases. V dropped 3 bases and J dropped 1; count of bases not matched to a gene: 9. The germline V gene has CDR1 SGHRS and CDR2 YFSETQ. This CDR3 is built from 16 residues.